This T cell receptor beta chain stems from a study of control samples from healthy donors and cancer patients. Germline V gene sequence: CDR1 MNHEY, CDR2 SVGEGT. The length of the CDR3 is 14 residues. After removal of 2 bases from V and 3 bases from J, the junction contained 1 base not matched to a gene. TCRdb keeps only in-frame clones here, not all; method: immunoSEQ multiplex PCR. The table shows around 85,000 clones, with about 89% occurring only once. The rearrangement links TRBV6-2 or TRBV6-3 to TRBJ1-3; 7 bases are shared with TRBD1. What was sequenced was blood. The TCR sequence derives from a woman aged 60-75 years in good health. The DNA for the CDR3 is TGTGCCAGCAGTTACGACAGGGATGGAAACACCATATATTTT. Protein sequence: CASSYDRDGNTIYF.